Listed below are T cell receptor beta chains from one sample, sequenced in a study of neoadjuvant anti-PD-1 for oral cavity cancer. TCRdb's table, derived via immunoSEQ multiplex PCR, lists solely in-frame clones and lacks some. The top ten hold roughly 3% of the sample, which has over 14,000 clones, approximately 70% seen once. Sequencing used PBMCs, obtained before nivolumab (anti-PD-1) treatment. These receptors all come from a person aged 35-79 years with oral cavity squamous cell carcinoma. The CDR3 runs from the conserved cysteine through the conserved F or W. Each record gives: J gene, D gene, V gene, clone size, CDR3 DNA, CDR3 protein. A D gene is named only where the DNA matches it firmly. Size tells how often a clone was seen (once, few, many) or the class of an expanded clone, and some rows leave it out.

j_gene: TRBJ2-7; d_gene: TRBD2; v_gene: TRBV15; abundance: .; CDR3nt: TGTGCCACCAGCACCCGCGCCCGGACTAGCAACGAGCAGTACTTC; CDR3aa: CATSTRARTSNEQYF
j_gene: TRBJ2-7; d_gene: .; v_gene: TRBV7-8; abundance: .; CDR3nt: TGTGCCAGCAGCTTGTACAGGATTCCCCTCCCCTACGAGCAGTACTTC; CDR3aa: CASSLYRIPLPYEQYF
j_gene: TRBJ1-3; d_gene: .; v_gene: TRBV5-1; abundance: .; CDR3nt: TGCGCCAGCAGCTCGGGGGGCGCCAACCTCTACCTGTCGGGAAACACCATATATTTT; CDR3aa: CASSSGGANLYLSGNTIYF
j_gene: TRBJ2-3; d_gene: .; v_gene: TRBV6-6; abundance: .; CDR3nt: TGTGCCAGCAGTCAGGGGATAAGACCAACAGATACGCAGTATTTT; CDR3aa: CASSQGIRPTDTQYF
j_gene: TRBJ1-2; d_gene: TRBD1; v_gene: TRBV28; abundance: few; CDR3nt: TGTGCCAGCAGTTATCAGGGGGGGAACTATGGCTACACCTTC; CDR3aa: CASSYQGGNYGYTF
j_gene: TRBJ2-5; d_gene: TRBD1; v_gene: TRBV9; abundance: .; CDR3nt: TGTGCCAGCAGCGTAGGAGGGACAGGGGGGACAGAGACCCAGTACTTC; CDR3aa: CASSVGGTGGTETQYF
j_gene: TRBJ2-5; d_gene: .; v_gene: TRBV2; abundance: .; CDR3nt: TGTGCCAGTCAGAGGATGCGCAGGGGACAAGTGACCCAGTACTTC; CDR3aa: CASQRMRRGQVTQYF
j_gene: TRBJ2-6; d_gene: TRBD1; v_gene: TRBV7-7; abundance: .; CDR3nt: TGTGCTAGCAGCTTAGCCCAGGGACAGGTCAGTTCTGGGGCCAACGTCCTGACTTTC; CDR3aa: CASSLAQGQVSSGANVLTF
j_gene: TRBJ2-7; d_gene: TRBD2; v_gene: TRBV6-1; abundance: few; CDR3nt: TGTGCCACCCAAGCGGGAACCTCCTACGAGCAGTACTTC; CDR3aa: CATQAGTSYEQYF
j_gene: TRBJ1-4; d_gene: .; v_gene: TRBV9; abundance: .; CDR3nt: TGTGCCAGCAGCGTAGAGTCGAGGGTAACTAATGAAAAACTGTTTTTT; CDR3aa: CASSVESRVTNEKLFF
j_gene: TRBJ1-1; d_gene: .; v_gene: TRBV5-5; abundance: .; CDR3nt: TGTGCCAGCAGCTTTGAACCGACGAACACTGAAGCTTTCTTT; CDR3aa: CASSFEPTNTEAFF
j_gene: TRBJ2-1; d_gene: .; v_gene: TRBV6-1; abundance: .; CDR3nt: TGTGCCAGCAGTATGGGTCCCAGCGGTGAGCAGTTCTTC; CDR3aa: CASSMGPSGEQFF
j_gene: TRBJ2-3; d_gene: TRBD2; v_gene: TRBV6-5; abundance: .; CDR3nt: TGTGCCAGCATTCTAAGCGGGAGGCATACGCAGTATTTT; CDR3aa: CASILSGRHTQYF
j_gene: TRBJ1-5; d_gene: .; v_gene: TRBV30; abundance: few; CDR3nt: TGTGCCTGGAGTCCAGGGAATAGCAATCAGCCCCAGCATTTT; CDR3aa: CAWSPGNSNQPQHF
j_gene: TRBJ1-5; d_gene: .; v_gene: TRBV19; abundance: .; CDR3nt: TGTGCCAGTAGTATTCCGGGGTTTAGCAATCAGCCCCAGCATTTT; CDR3aa: CASSIPGFSNQPQHF
j_gene: TRBJ2-7; d_gene: TRBD2; v_gene: TRBV27; abundance: .; CDR3nt: TGTGCCAGCAGGCTAGCGGGAGTAGGAATCTACGAGCAGTACTTC; CDR3aa: CASRLAGVGIYEQYF
j_gene: TRBJ1-5; d_gene: TRBD1; v_gene: TRBV9; abundance: .; CDR3nt: TGTGCCAGCAGTGCGACAGGGGACAATCAGCCCCAGCATTTT; CDR3aa: CASSATGDNQPQHF
j_gene: TRBJ2-1; d_gene: .; v_gene: TRBV7-3; abundance: .; CDR3nt: TGTGCCAGCAGCTTAGACAGGGCGGGGTACAATGAGCAGTTCTTC; CDR3aa: CASSLDRAGYNEQFF
j_gene: TRBJ1-2; d_gene: TRBD1; v_gene: TRBV30; abundance: .; CDR3nt: TGTGCCTGGGAACCCCAGGGGGCAGGTGGCTACACCTTC; CDR3aa: CAWEPQGAGGYTF
j_gene: TRBJ2-7; d_gene: TRBD2; v_gene: TRBV11-1; abundance: .; CDR3nt: TGTGCCAGCAGCCCAATGACAGCGGGAGGATACGAGCAGTACTTC; CDR3aa: CASSPMTAGGYEQYF
j_gene: TRBJ2-7; d_gene: .; v_gene: TRBV7-3; abundance: few; CDR3nt: TGTGCCAGCAGCCCGCGACCATTCTACGAGCAGTACTTC; CDR3aa: CASSPRPFYEQYF
j_gene: TRBJ2-3; d_gene: .; v_gene: TRBV7-9; abundance: .; CDR3nt: TGTGCCAGCAGCCCAGGGATCCTCCACCGTACGCAGTATTTT; CDR3aa: CASSPGILHRTQYF
j_gene: TRBJ1-2; d_gene: .; v_gene: TRBV6-5; abundance: few; CDR3nt: TGTGCCGCCAGAGGGGCTAACTATGGCTACACCTTC; CDR3aa: CAARGANYGYTF
j_gene: TRBJ2-1; d_gene: TRBD1; v_gene: TRBV6-6; abundance: .; CDR3nt: TGTGCCAGCAGTCCCCGGGACAGGCGCAATGAGCAGTTCTTC; CDR3aa: CASSPRDRRNEQFF
j_gene: TRBJ2-3; d_gene: .; v_gene: TRBV25-1; abundance: .; CDR3nt: TGTGCCAGCAGTCCCTCCTTCACAGATACGCAGTATTTT; CDR3aa: CASSPSFTDTQYF
j_gene: TRBJ2-7; d_gene: .; v_gene: TRBV29-1; abundance: .; CDR3nt: TGCAGCGTTGTCGGCGGAGTCCACGAGCAGTACTTC; CDR3aa: CSVVGGVHEQYF
j_gene: TRBJ2-7; d_gene: TRBD2; v_gene: TRBV11-1; abundance: .; CDR3nt: TGTGCCAGCAGCTTAGGGACTAGCTACGAGCAGTACTTC; CDR3aa: CASSLGTSYEQYF
j_gene: TRBJ2-3; d_gene: TRBD1; v_gene: TRBV5-6; abundance: .; CDR3nt: TGTGCCAGCAAAAGGGGGCTCTCCTCCACAGATACGCAGTATTTT; CDR3aa: CASKRGLSSTDTQYF
j_gene: TRBJ2-5; d_gene: TRBD2; v_gene: TRBV11-2; abundance: few; CDR3nt: TGTGCCAGCAGTACTGCGGGGGGAGTCGAGACCCAGTACTTC; CDR3aa: CASSTAGGVETQYF
j_gene: TRBJ2-1; d_gene: TRBD2; v_gene: TRBV5-4; abundance: .; CDR3nt: TGTGCCAGCAGCTCCACAGCGGGAGGGCCCTACAATGAGCAGTTCTTC; CDR3aa: CASSSTAGGPYNEQFF
j_gene: TRBJ2-6; d_gene: .; v_gene: TRBV5-8; abundance: .; CDR3nt: TGTGCCAGCAGCTTGGGGCAGGTGGGCTCTGGGGCCAACGTCCTGACTTTC; CDR3aa: CASSLGQVGSGANVLTF
j_gene: TRBJ2-7; d_gene: TRBD1; v_gene: TRBV28; abundance: .; CDR3nt: TGTGCCAGCAGCCCCCCCCCAGGACAGGGTATCTCCTACGAGCAGTACTTC; CDR3aa: CASSPPPGQGISYEQYF
j_gene: TRBJ2-1; d_gene: TRBD2; v_gene: TRBV6-5; abundance: .; CDR3nt: TGTGCCAGCAGTTACTCGGCCGGGGGGGCAGTGTATGAGCAGTTCTTC; CDR3aa: CASSYSAGGAVYEQFF
j_gene: TRBJ1-5; d_gene: .; v_gene: TRBV27; abundance: .; CDR3nt: TGTGCCAGCATTCGTCATAGCAGGGAGGGACAGCCCCAGCATTTT; CDR3aa: CASIRHSREGQPQHF
j_gene: TRBJ1-5; d_gene: .; v_gene: TRBV27; abundance: .; CDR3nt: TGTGCCAGCAGTTCACAAGGGGTAAGTCAGCCCCAGCATTTT; CDR3aa: CASSSQGVSQPQHF
j_gene: TRBJ2-4; d_gene: TRBD1; v_gene: TRBV6-4; abundance: .; CDR3nt: TGTGCCAGCAGAAGCGACAGGGTTGTAATAAAAGCCAAAAACATTCAGTACTTC; CDR3aa: CASRSDRVVIKAKNIQYF
j_gene: TRBJ2-7; d_gene: TRBD1; v_gene: TRBV7-9; abundance: .; CDR3nt: TGTGCCAGCAGCTCAGGGGGTGAGATCTACGAGCAGTACTTC; CDR3aa: CASSSGGEIYEQYF
j_gene: TRBJ1-2; d_gene: .; v_gene: TRBV27; abundance: .; CDR3nt: TGTGCCAGCAGTTTATTCATCAACTATGGCTACACCTTC; CDR3aa: CASSLFINYGYTF
j_gene: TRBJ2-1; d_gene: .; v_gene: TRBV29-1; abundance: once; CDR3nt: TGCAGCGTTGGTGCAGCGGATTACAATGAGCAGTTCTTC; CDR3aa: CSVGAADYNEQFF
j_gene: TRBJ2-3; d_gene: .; v_gene: TRBV4-1; abundance: .; CDR3nt: TGCGCCAGCAGCCACCGACTTTATAGCACAGATACGCAGTATTTT; CDR3aa: CASSHRLYSTDTQYF
j_gene: TRBJ2-7; d_gene: TRBD1; v_gene: TRBV29-1; abundance: once; CDR3nt: TGCAGCGTTGAGTCACAGGGGCGTTCCTACGAGCAGTACTTC; CDR3aa: CSVESQGRSYEQYF
j_gene: TRBJ2-1; d_gene: .; v_gene: TRBV7-9; abundance: .; CDR3nt: TGTGCCAGCAAAGGGCAGGGAAAGGGCAATGAGCAGTTCTTC; CDR3aa: CASKGQGKGNEQFF
j_gene: TRBJ2-7; d_gene: .; v_gene: TRBV27; abundance: .; CDR3nt: TGTGCCAGCAGTTCCCAGACCACCTACGAGCAGTACTTC; CDR3aa: CASSSQTTYEQYF
j_gene: TRBJ2-7; d_gene: .; v_gene: TRBV30; abundance: .; CDR3nt: TGTGCCTGGAGTGTTCGCCCCTATCTTGGACTTCTCTCCTACGAGCAGTACTTC; CDR3aa: CAWSVRPYLGLLSYEQYF
j_gene: TRBJ1-1; d_gene: TRBD1; v_gene: TRBV11-2; abundance: .; CDR3nt: TGTGCCAGCAGCCGAACAGGGGGCGCGGGGAGGGCTTTCTTT; CDR3aa: CASSRTGGAGRAFF
j_gene: TRBJ2-1; d_gene: TRBD2; v_gene: TRBV7-3; abundance: .; CDR3nt: TGTGCCAGCAGCTTACAGCCTAGCGGGAGTGGCATGCACAATGAGCAGTTCTTC; CDR3aa: CASSLQPSGSGMHNEQFF
j_gene: TRBJ2-6; d_gene: .; v_gene: TRBV29-1; abundance: .; CDR3nt: TGCAGCGTTGATGTCAGGGGAGGTTCTGGGGCCAACGTCCTGACTTTC; CDR3aa: CSVDVRGGSGANVLTF
j_gene: TRBJ1-1; d_gene: .; v_gene: TRBV4-1; abundance: once; CDR3nt: TGCGCCAGCAGCGCCGGAGGGGAAGCTTTCTTT; CDR3aa: CASSAGGEAFF
j_gene: TRBJ2-5; d_gene: .; v_gene: TRBV2; abundance: .; CDR3nt: TGTGCCAGCACTTCAGGACGGTTCCAAGAGACCCAGTACTTC; CDR3aa: CASTSGRFQETQYF
j_gene: TRBJ1-3; d_gene: .; v_gene: TRBV19; abundance: .; CDR3nt: TGTGCCAGTAGTATTCAGGAACTGCCTGGAAACACCATATATTTT; CDR3aa: CASSIQELPGNTIYF